This entry lists 24 T cell receptor beta chains sequenced from one sample in a study of radiotherapy plus CTLA-4 blockade in lung cancer. Produced via immunoSEQ multiplex PCR; TCRdb's table is partial and in-frame only. The repertoire holds around 80,000 clones, with roughly 69% as singletons. Sequenced here: peripheral blood, sampled from a patient treated with radiotherapy plus ipilimumab. These TCRs come from a human donor with non-small cell lung cancer whose response to radiotherapy plus ipilimumab could not be evaluated.

V is TRBV7-9 and J is TRBJ2-5; the D gene is possibly TRBD1 (5 bases). The CDR3 sequence is 14 residues long. V lost 4 bases to trimming and J lost 1 base, with 10 bases between them. Germline V gene lookup returns CDR1 SEHNR and CDR2 FQNEAQ (reference sequence). In DNA form, the CDR3 reads TGTGCCAGCAGCTCCGGACATTTCCAAGAGACCCAGTACTTC. This sequence encodes CASSSGHFQETQYF. Combining the CDR3 with reference TRBV7-9 and TRBJ2-5 gives the whole variable domain DTGVSQNPRHKITKRGQNVTFRCDPISEHNRLYWYRQTLGQGPEFLTYFQNEAQLEKSRLLSDRFSAERPKGSFSTLEIQRTEQGDSAMYLCASSSGHFQETQYFGPGTRLLVL.

This chain joins TRBV2 and TRBJ2-3; TRBD2 aligns across 12 bases. The length of the CDR3 is 16 residues. V trimming: 5 bases; J trimming: 1 base; junction bases outside the gene matches: 4. The germline V gene encodes CDR1 SNHLY and CDR2 FYNNEI. The DNA for the CDR3 is TGTGCCAGCAGTAAACGGACTAGCGGGGGCACAGATACGCAGTATTTT. Translation: CASSKRTSGGTDTQYF.

The chain recombines TRBV27 with TRBJ1-1, with D perhaps matching TRBD1 (6 bases). Between the trimmed V and J ends, which lost 8 bases and 2 bases, there was a span of 15 bases. This CDR3 is built from 14 residues. Looked up from germline, CDR1 is MNHEY and CDR2 is SMNVEV (reference sequence). CDR3 nucleotide sequence: TGTGCCAGCCTGCCGCAGGGGAAAAACACTGAAGCTTTCTTT. Encoded protein: CASLPQGKNTEAFF.

This chain connects TRBV5-4 to TRBJ2-3, with D perhaps matching TRBD2 (7 bases). Germline CDR1 SGHNT, CDR2 YYREEE (reference sequence). V was cut by 0 bases and J by 4 bases, with 18 bases left in between. The CDR3 length is 17 residues. CDR3 residues: CASSLEVVGGPADTQYF. For the CDR3, the DNA is TGTGCCAGCAGCTTGGAGGTTGTGGGGGGGCCGGCAGATACGCAGTATTTT.

In its sample, this clone was seen once. The chain combines TRBV30 with TRBJ1-1, with D tentatively TRBD1 (5 bases). The CDR3 has 11 amino acids. CDR1 and CDR2 from the germline V gene are GTSNPN and SVGIG (reference sequence). V lost 5 bases, J lost 10 bases, and 14 bases lay in between. The CDR3 DNA sequence: TGTGCCTGGGGGGCGTTGACGGGAGCTTTCTTT. It yields the protein CAWGALTGAFF. Full variable domain (remainder filled in from reference TRBV30 and TRBJ1-1): SQTIHQWPATLVQPVGSPLSLECTVEGTSNPNLYWYRQAAGRGLQLLFYSVGIGQISSEVPQNLSASRPQDRQFILSSKKLLLSDSGFYLCAWGALTGAFFGQGTRLTVV.

This chain joins TRBV9 and TRBJ2-5, with TRBD1 matching over 11 bases. The ends lost 3 bases at V and 0 bases at J; junction bases unmatched: 4. CDR1 SGDLS and CDR2 YYNGEE come from the germline V gene. This CDR3 is built from 16 residues. DNA for the CDR3: TGTGCCAGCAGCGGGGGGGACAGGGGGTACCAAGAGACCCAGTACTTC. It codes for CASSGGDRGYQETQYF.

The rearrangement links TRBV19 to TRBJ2-7; 10 positions match TRBD1. The CDR3 is 14 amino acids. The germline CDR1 and CDR2 sequences are LNHDA and SQIVND (reference sequence). With V trimmed by 7 bases and J by 2 bases, 5 bases remained unmatched. Here the CDR3 DNA reads TGTGCCAGTACCCCCGGGACAGGGGCCTACGAGCAGTACTTC. It is translated as CASTPGTGAYEQYF.

This rearrangement joins TRBV6-1 to TRBJ2-7, with D possibly being TRBD1 (6 bases). The germline V gene has CDR1 MNHNS and CDR2 SASEGT. Trimming pared 7 bases from V and 4 bases from J, leaving 11 bases between. The CDR3 totals 12 residues. CDR3 sequence reads: CASTRTEYEQYF. CDR3 in DNA: TGTGCCAGCACCCGGACAGAATACGAGCAGTACTTC.

V usage is TRBV29-1 and J usage is TRBJ2-2; 8 nucleotides match TRBD1. The J segment lost 4 bases and the V segment lost 3 bases, leaving 1 base of the junction unmatched. Germline CDR1 and CDR2: SQVTM and ANQGSEA. The CDR3 runs to 13 residues. CDR3 coding DNA: TGCAGCGTTGATACAGGGGGCACCGGGGAGCTGTTTTTT. Its protein is CSVDTGGTGELFF.

V is TRBV9 and J is TRBJ1-2; tentatively, D is TRBD1 (5 bases). Germline CDR1 SGDLS, CDR2 YYNGEE. The CDR3 contains 17 residues. V lost 0 bases and J 2 bases, leaving 17 bases between the germline ends. The CDR3 spells CASSVESAAGLNYGYTF. The CDR3 DNA reads as TGTGCCAGCAGCGTAGAGTCCGCGGCAGGGCTAAACTATGGCTACACCTTC.

V gene TRBV29-1 combines with J gene TRBJ1-1; 7 bases match TRBD1. Germline CDR1 is SQVTM and CDR2 is ANQGSEA. V trimming: 0 bases; J trimming: 10 bases; junction bases outside the gene matches: 5. This CDR3 is 12 amino acids long. Here the CDR3 DNA reads TGCAGCGTTGAAGAACAAGCAGGGGGAGCTTTCTTT. Translated, it gives CSVEEQAGGAFF. Supplemented by reference TRBV29-1 and TRBJ1-1, the full variable domain reads SAVISQKPSRDICQRGTSLTIQCQVDSQVTMMFWYRQQPGQSLTLIATANQGSEATYESGFVIDKFPISRPNLTFSTLTVSNMSPEDSSIYLCSVEEQAGGAFFGQGTRLTVV.

CDR3 in DNA: TGTGCCAGCAGCCAAACAGCCCCAGGGGTCGGGGAGACCCAGTACTTC. Residues: CASSQTAPGVGETQYF. J is TRBJ2-5 and V is TRBV4-2; perhaps TRBD1 as D (6 bases). The CDR3 has 16 amino acids. Trimming left V 2 bases short and J 5 bases short, with 18 bases between. Germline CDR1 reads LGHNA; CDR2 reads YNFKEQ.

The gene calls are TRBV5-1 and TRBJ1-3; TRBD1 aligns across 9 bases. V shed 3 bases and J 8 bases; nucleotides not matched to a gene: 6. Germline V lookup: CDR1 SGHRS, CDR2 YFSETQ. The CDR3 totals 14 residues. The CDR3 DNA reads TGCGCCAGCAGCTCCGGGACAGGGTATGACACCATATATTTT. Translated: CASSSGTGYDTIYF. The entire variable domain, with the rest obtained from reference TRBV5-1 and TRBJ1-3, is as follows: KAGVTQTPRYLIKTRGQQVTLSCSPISGHRSVSWYQQTPGQGLQFLFEYFSETQRNKGNFPGRFSGRQFSNSRSEMNVSTLELGDSALYLCASSSGTGYDTIYFGEGSWLTVV.

The rearrangement links TRBV9 to TRBJ2-2; 7 nucleotides agree with TRBD2. The CDR3 contains 16 residues. V shed 0 bases and J 0 bases; nucleotides not matched to a gene: 2. Germline values: CDR1 SGDLS, CDR2 YYNGEE. CDR3 DNA: TGTGCCAGCAGCGTAGTTGGGGGGGCGAACACCGGGGAGCTGTTTTTT. Amino acids: CASSVVGGANTGELFF.

This sequence joins TRBV5-1 and TRBJ2-3; 9 positions agree with TRBD2. Losses at the gene ends were 0 bases for V and 0 bases for J; bases not matched to a gene: 2. Per germline, CDR1 SGHRS and CDR2 YFSETQ. This CDR3 contains 16 residues. The CDR3 DNA follows: TGCGCCAGCAGCTTGGGACTAGCGGCCAGCACAGATACGCAGTATTTT. Encoded protein: CASSLGLAASTDTQYF.

This chain connects TRBV7-6 to TRBJ1-5; D ambiguous. V gave up 2 bases and J gave up 5 bases, with 7 bases separating them. This CDR3 region has 13 residues. CDR1 is SGHVS and CDR2 is FNYEAQ in the germline V gene. CDR3 in DNA: TGTGCCAGCAGCTTATATGAGGATCAGCCCCAGCATTTT. Protein product: CASSLYEDQPQHF.

The J gene is TRBJ2-3, the V gene TRBV5-8, with D maybe TRBD2 (6 bases). The V gene's germline CDR1 is SGHTS and CDR2 YDEGEE. The CDR3 has 16 amino acids. The V end lost 4 bases, the J end lost 2 bases, and 17 bases lay between the germline ends. CDR3 loop: CASSRGSRVDTDTQYF. CDR3 in DNA: TGTGCCAGCAGCCGGGGGTCGAGGGTCGACACAGATACGCAGTATTTT.

This clone was observed once. The chain recombines TRBV7-2 with TRBJ2-7; the match to TRBD2 covers 7 bases. V shed 5 bases and J 4 bases; nucleotides not matched to a gene: 11. The CDR3 has 15 residues. CDR1 is SGHTA, CDR2 FQGNSA, per germline. This CDR3 is CASSPGLVGTYEQYF. The DNA of the CDR3 is TGTGCCAGCAGCCCTGGACTAGTGGGCACGTACGAGCAGTACTTC.

The rearrangement joins TRBV4-3 to TRBJ1-4; a weak D match, TRBD1 (6 bases). Deletions cut 0 bases from V and 4 bases from J, with 9 bases between. The CDR3 runs 15 residues. Germline V CDR1 and CDR2: LGHNA, YSLEER. The CDR3, as DNA: TGCGCCAGCAGCCAAGATGGACAGTTTAATGAAAAACTGTTTTTT. Its translation is CASSQDGQFNEKLFF.

V usage is TRBV2 and J usage is TRBJ2-7; D is perhaps TRBD2 (5 bases). From germline, CDR1 is SNHLY and CDR2 FYNNEI. Between the trimmed V and J ends, which lost 7 bases and 2 bases, there was a span of 9 bases. The CDR3 loop spans 12 amino acids. The CDR3 is CASIEGPYEQYF. The CDR3 DNA is TGTGCCAGCATAGAGGGTCCCTACGAGCAGTACTTC.

The chain recombines TRBV2 with TRBJ2-7, with 12 nucleotides matching TRBD2. Trimming at V came to 5 bases and at J to 6 bases, leaving 5 bases not matched to a gene. The CDR3 is 14 amino acids. Germline V gene data show CDR1 as SNHLY and CDR2 as FYNNEI. Here the CDR3 DNA reads TGTGCCAGCAGTCTACTAGCGGGGGGATCCGAGCAGTACTTC. Its translation: CASSLLAGGSEQYF.

The gene calls are TRBV5-6 and TRBJ1-2; D uncertain. The germline gives CDR1 SGHDT, CDR2 YYEEEE. V was pared by 3 bases and J by 4 bases, with 16 bases between. The CDR3 has 15 residues. The CDR3 is CASSSVWRVSYGYTF. DNA for the CDR3: TGTGCCAGCAGCTCAGTTTGGAGGGTCTCCTATGGCTACACCTTC.

Only one count was recorded for this clone. J is TRBJ2-2 and V is TRBV7-6; TRBD2 matches at 11 bases. J gave up 4 bases and V 5 bases, and 6 bases lay outside the gene matches. The CDR3 is made up of 16 amino acids. Germline CDR1 and CDR2: SGHVS and FNYEAQ. The CDR3 DNA reads as TGTGCCAGCAGCAAGGGACTAGCGGATGGCACCGGGGAGCTGTTTTTT. It encodes CASSKGLADGTGELFF.

This clone was found a few times. V and J are TRBV19 and TRBJ2-1; perhaps TRBD2 as D (5 bases). Trimming cost V 10 bases and J 3 bases, with 10 bases left between them. Germline loops: CDR1 LNHDA, CDR2 SQIVND (reference sequence). This CDR3 has 12 residues. The CDR3 spells CATGSGYNEQFF. Here the CDR3 DNA reads TGTGCCACCGGCAGCGGCTACAATGAGCAGTTCTTC.